This is a list of T cell receptor beta chains from one sample in a study of T cell changes during pregnancy in multiple sclerosis. The data were produced by immunoSEQ multiplex PCR, yet TCRdb's version contains in-frame clones alone and is incomplete. This sample carries fewer than 110,000 clones, 85% to 95% of them seen once, and the ten largest clones take 0.9% to 0.95%. The specimen was peripheral blood, collected after pregnancy. These receptors all come from a female donor with multiple sclerosis, enrolled in a pregnancy study. Both conserved end residues are part of each CDR3. The D gene is left open where the match is weak. Clone size is stated in some rows and not others, as once, few, many or a class when expanded.

v_gene,abundance,d_gene,j_gene,CDR3nt,CDR3aa
TRBV27,.,.,TRBJ1-2,TGTGCCAGCAGTTTAGAGTCCGGGCGGGGGTATGGCTACACCTTC,CASSLESGRGYGYTF
TRBV2,.,TRBD1,TRBJ2-4,TGTGCCAGCAGTGAACCAGGGGGCGGTTTAAACATTCAGTACTTC,CASSEPGGGLNIQYF
TRBV27,.,TRBD1,TRBJ1-5,TGTGCCAGCAGTCGGGACAGGGGGCATAGCAATCAGCCCCAGCATTTT,CASSRDRGHSNQPQHF
TRBV7-2,.,.,TRBJ1-5,TGTGCCAGCAGCCTGACAGGTAACAATCAGCCCCAGCATTTT,CASSLTGNNQPQHF
TRBV6-1,.,TRBD2,TRBJ2-1,TGTGCCAGCATGTCCTGGGAGGGTGAGCAGTTCTTC,CASMSWEGEQFF
TRBV9,.,.,TRBJ2-5,TGTGCCAGCAGCGTAGGGGGCACGCCAACAGAGACCCAGTACTTC,CASSVGGTPTETQYF
TRBV19,.,.,TRBJ1-2,TGTGCCAGTAGTATCGGCGGCAGTCCCTATGGCTACACCTTC,CASSIGGSPYGYTF
TRBV28,.,TRBD1,TRBJ2-2,TGTGCCAGCAGCCCAGGGACAGGGGGCGGGGAGCTGTTTTTT,CASSPGTGGGELFF
TRBV7-8,.,.,TRBJ1-4,TGTGCCAGCAGCTTAGTCGGAGATGGAGTTGAAAAACTGTTTTTT,CASSLVGDGVEKLFF
TRBV11-2,.,TRBD1,TRBJ2-7,TGTGCCAGCAGCGCCGAAGACAGGGTACCCTACGAGCAGTACTTC,CASSAEDRVPYEQYF
TRBV19,once,TRBD1,TRBJ1-2,TGTGCCAGTAGTCCCCGCCCGACAGGGAAAGGCTACACCTTC,CASSPRPTGKGYTF
TRBV7-2,.,.,TRBJ1-2,TGTGCCAGCAGCTCGTCCTATGGCTACACCTTC,CASSSSYGYTF
TRBV4-1,.,.,TRBJ2-2,TGCGCCAGCAGCCAAATCCCAGTCGATGACAGCGGGGAGCTGTTTTTT,CASSQIPVDDSGELFF
TRBV6-1,.,TRBD1,TRBJ2-3,TGTGCCAGCGGGACAGGGGGCATTAGGGATACGCAGTATTTT,CASGTGGIRDTQYF
TRBV9,.,TRBD2,TRBJ2-1,TGTGCCAGCAGCGTTACCTCGGGACTAGCGGGAAGTAATGAGCAGTTCTTC,CASSVTSGLAGSNEQFF
TRBV5-6,.,TRBD1,TRBJ1-1,TGTGCCAGCAGCTTTCGACAGGGTGGGATCGTGGCTGAAGCTTTCTTT,CASSFRQGGIVAEAFF
TRBV5-5,.,.,TRBJ1-3,TGTGCCAGCAGCTTGAAACAAACCGGACAGAACTCTGGAAACACCATATATTTT,CASSLKQTGQNSGNTIYF
TRBV30,.,.,TRBJ2-3,TGTGCCTGGGATGGGGGCCTTAGCACAGATACGCAGTATTTT,CAWDGGLSTDTQYF
TRBV7-2,.,.,TRBJ2-2,TGTGCCAGCAGCCCAGCAGGGGGAGGCGGGGAGCTGTTTTTT,CASSPAGGGGELFF
TRBV27,.,TRBD1,TRBJ2-7,TGTGCCAGCAGCCTGACAGGGGGCGAGCAGTACTTC,CASSLTGGEQYF
TRBV7-9,once,.,TRBJ1-1,TGTGCCAGCAGCTTTAATGAGGGTGAAGCTTTCTTT,CASSFNEGEAFF
TRBV19,.,TRBD1,TRBJ2-7,TGTGCCAGTAGTATACAGGGGGACGAGCAGTACTTC,CASSIQGDEQYF
TRBV7-9,many,.,TRBJ2-1,TGTGCCAGCAGCTGGGCACAAAATGAGCAGTTCTTC,CASSWAQNEQFF
TRBV5-4,.,.,TRBJ1-1,TGTGCCAGCAGCTTGGACGGGCCGTCGGGGGCTTTCTTT,CASSLDGPSGAFF
TRBV7-2,.,TRBD1,TRBJ1-2,TGTGCCAGCAGCTTAGCGGGACAGAGCATCTATGGCTACACCTTC,CASSLAGQSIYGYTF
TRBV10-3,.,.,TRBJ1-1,TGTGCCATCAGTGACTTCAGGGAAGCTTTCTTT,CAISDFREAFF
TRBV11-3,.,.,TRBJ2-1,TGTGCCAGCAGCTTAGATCAGTCAGGGGCTTTGGGATACAATGAGCAGTTCTTC,CASSLDQSGALGYNEQFF
TRBV6-1,.,TRBD1,TRBJ2-7,TGTGCCAGCAGTGCTATGGACAGGGCACTCACCTACGAGCAGTACTTC,CASSAMDRALTYEQYF
TRBV9,once,TRBD1,TRBJ1-2,TGTGCCAGCAGCGTAGGTTGGGACAGGAACTATGGCTACACCTTC,CASSVGWDRNYGYTF
TRBV10-2,.,.,TRBJ1-2,TGCGCCAGCAGTGAGCAGAGGGTCTCCAAGGCCCATATCTATGGCTACACCTTC,CASSEQRVSKAHIYGYTF
TRBV10-3,once,TRBD1,TRBJ2-2,TGTGCCATCGACAGGGGGCTAGACACCGGGGAGCTGTTTTTT,CAIDRGLDTGELFF
TRBV6-4,.,TRBD2,TRBJ2-1,TGTGCCAGCAGGGCTAGCGGGGGGTATGAGCAGTTCTTC,CASRASGGYEQFF
TRBV5-4,few,TRBD2,TRBJ2-7,TGTGCCAGCAGCTTAGCGGGCGGGCGGGGGGACTTC,CASSLAGGRGDF
TRBV5-1,.,TRBD2,TRBJ2-2,TGCGCCAGCAGCTTGCGGGCTAGCGGGAGCGGGGAGCTGTTTTTT,CASSLRASGSGELFF
TRBV6-1,.,.,TRBJ2-6,TGTGCCAGCAGTGAAATCAGGCCTTCTGGGGCCAACGTCCTGACTTTC,CASSEIRPSGANVLTF
TRBV11-2,.,TRBD1,TRBJ1-4,TGTGCCAGCAGCTTAGTACGGGGACAGGGGGCCTCAAATGAAAAACTGTTTTTT,CASSLVRGQGASNEKLFF
TRBV29-1,.,.,TRBJ2-5,TGCAGCGTTCAACAGGGGAGGGAGACCCAGTACTTC,CSVQQGRETQYF
TRBV5-4,once,.,TRBJ1-1,TGTGCCAGCAGCTTGGGACAGGCTAAAGCTTTCTTT,CASSLGQAKAFF
TRBV2,.,TRBD1,TRBJ2-7,TGTGCGGGGGGGGACAGGGGGCCCTACGAGCAGTACTTC,CAGGDRGPYEQYF
TRBV11-3,.,TRBD1,TRBJ2-1,TGTGCCAGCAGCTTAGTAGGGGGCCATGAGCAGTTCTTC,CASSLVGGHEQFF
TRBV18,.,TRBD1,TRBJ1-2,TGTGCCAGCTCACCACCCGGCAGGGGGACCTATGGCTACACCTTC,CASSPPGRGTYGYTF
TRBV4-2,.,.,TRBJ1-2,TGTGCCAGCAGCCTTAGGCGGCTCCAGGGAAGGAGTGGCTACACCTTC,CASSLRRLQGRSGYTF
TRBV2,.,.,TRBJ2-3,TGTGCCAGCAGGTGGACACCTACGTATAGCACAGATACGCAGTATTTT,CASRWTPTYSTDTQYF
TRBV5-1,.,TRBD1,TRBJ1-6,TGCGCCAGCAGCTTGGTAACAGGGGGCGTCTCACCCCTCCACTTT,CASSLVTGGVSPLHF
TRBV9,.,TRBD1,TRBJ1-4,TGTGCCAGCAGCGTAGGGGGGACAGGGCTCGGAAATGAAAAACTGTTTTTT,CASSVGGTGLGNEKLFF
TRBV2,once,.,TRBJ2-3,TGTGCCAGCACTTCGAACAGCGGGCGCCTCACAGATACGCAGTATTTT,CASTSNSGRLTDTQYF
TRBV5-1,.,.,TRBJ2-7,TGCGCCAGCAGCTTACGGGGTCGCGACGACGAGCAGTACTTC,CASSLRGRDDEQYF
TRBV27,.,TRBD1,TRBJ1-2,TGTGCCAGCAGTTTATCCCCGGACAGGCAAACCCTTTATGGCTACACCTTC,CASSLSPDRQTLYGYTF
TRBV9,.,TRBD1,TRBJ2-7,TGTGCCAGCAGCGTGGGGACAGCGAAGTCCGAGCAGTACTTC,CASSVGTAKSEQYF
TRBV7-2,.,.,TRBJ2-2,TGTGCCAGCAGCGTCCGGTCTGTGGGGGCGGGCGGGGAGCTGTTTTTT,CASSVRSVGAGGELFF
TRBV9,.,TRBD2,TRBJ2-3,TGTGCCAGCAGCGCGGGACTAGCGGGACTCTCGGAGGATACGCAGTATTTT,CASSAGLAGLSEDTQYF
TRBV29-1,.,.,TRBJ1-6,TGCAGCGTTTCTCAGGGATTAAATTCACCCCTCCACTTT,CSVSQGLNSPLHF
TRBV15,.,.,TRBJ2-1,TGTGCCACCAGCCGTAGGAGCGAGACCTACAATGAGCAGTTCTTC,CATSRRSETYNEQFF
TRBV7-6,.,.,TRBJ1-6,TGTGCCAGCAGCTTAGGGACATTTTATAATTCACCCCTCCACTTT,CASSLGTFYNSPLHF